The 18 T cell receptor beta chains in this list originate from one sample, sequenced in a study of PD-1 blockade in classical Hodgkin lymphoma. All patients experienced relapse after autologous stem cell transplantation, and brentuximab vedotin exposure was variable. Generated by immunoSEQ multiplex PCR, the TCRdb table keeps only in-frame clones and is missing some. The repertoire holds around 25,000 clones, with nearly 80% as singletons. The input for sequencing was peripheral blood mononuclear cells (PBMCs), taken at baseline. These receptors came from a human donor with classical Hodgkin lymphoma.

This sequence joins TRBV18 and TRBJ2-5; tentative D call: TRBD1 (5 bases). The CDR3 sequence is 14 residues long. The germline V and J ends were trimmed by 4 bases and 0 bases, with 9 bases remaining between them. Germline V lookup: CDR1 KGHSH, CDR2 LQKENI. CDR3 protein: CASSLQVYQETQYF. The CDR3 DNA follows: TGTGCCAGCTCACTACAGGTGTACCAAGAGACCCAGTACTTC.

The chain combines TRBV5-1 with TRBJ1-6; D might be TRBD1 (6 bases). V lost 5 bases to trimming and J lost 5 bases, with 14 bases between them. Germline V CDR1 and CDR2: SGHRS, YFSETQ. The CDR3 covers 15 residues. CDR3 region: CASSYTQGDNSPLHF. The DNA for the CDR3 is TGCGCCAGCAGTTACACACAGGGCGATAATTCACCCCTCCACTTT.

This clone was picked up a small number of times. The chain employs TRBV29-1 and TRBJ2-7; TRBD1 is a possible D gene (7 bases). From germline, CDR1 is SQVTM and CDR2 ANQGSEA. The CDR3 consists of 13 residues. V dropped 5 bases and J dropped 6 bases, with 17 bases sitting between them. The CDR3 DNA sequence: TGCAGCGTTAACAGGGGAGGATTAGGCGAGCAGTACTTC. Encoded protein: CSVNRGGLGEQYF.

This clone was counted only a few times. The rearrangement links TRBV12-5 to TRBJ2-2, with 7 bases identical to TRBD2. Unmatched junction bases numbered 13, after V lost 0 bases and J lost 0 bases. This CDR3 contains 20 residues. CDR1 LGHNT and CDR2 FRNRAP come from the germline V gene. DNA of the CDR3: TGTGCTAGTGGTTTGGTTTCGAGATTTGGGGGGACTACGAACACCGGGGAGCTGTTTTTT. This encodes CASGLVSRFGGTTNTGELFF.

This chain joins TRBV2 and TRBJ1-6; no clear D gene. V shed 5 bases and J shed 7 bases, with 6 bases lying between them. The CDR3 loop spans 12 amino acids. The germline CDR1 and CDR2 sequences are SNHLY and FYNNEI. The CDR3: CASSPQNSPLHF. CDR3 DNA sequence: TGTGCCAGCAGTCCACAGAATTCACCCCTCCACTTT. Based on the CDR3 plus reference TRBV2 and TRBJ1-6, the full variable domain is EPEVTQTPSHQVTQMGQEVILRCVPISNHLYFYWYRQILGQKVEFLVSFYNNEISEKSEIFDDQFSVERPDGSNFTLKIRSTKLEDSAMYFCASSPQNSPLHFGNGTRLTVT.

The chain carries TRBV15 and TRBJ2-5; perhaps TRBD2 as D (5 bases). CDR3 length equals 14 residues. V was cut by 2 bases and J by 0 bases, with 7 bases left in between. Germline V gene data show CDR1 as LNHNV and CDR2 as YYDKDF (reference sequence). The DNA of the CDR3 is TGTGCCACCAGCAGACTAGCTTACCAAGAGACCCAGTACTTC. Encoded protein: CATSRLAYQETQYF.

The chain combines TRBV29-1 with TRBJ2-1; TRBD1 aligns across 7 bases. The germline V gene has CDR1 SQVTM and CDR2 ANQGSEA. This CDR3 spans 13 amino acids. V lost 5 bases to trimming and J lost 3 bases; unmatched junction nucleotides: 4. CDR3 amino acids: CSVPGQIYNEQFF. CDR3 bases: TGCAGCGTTCCGGGACAGATCTACAATGAGCAGTTCTTC.

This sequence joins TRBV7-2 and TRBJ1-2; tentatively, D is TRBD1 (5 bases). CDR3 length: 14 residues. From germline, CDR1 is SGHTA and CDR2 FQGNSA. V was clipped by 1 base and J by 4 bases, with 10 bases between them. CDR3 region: CASSLEGTGYGYTF. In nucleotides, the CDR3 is TGTGCCAGCAGCTTAGAGGGGACGGGCTATGGCTACACCTTC. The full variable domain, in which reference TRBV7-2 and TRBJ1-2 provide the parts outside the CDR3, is GAGVSQSPSNKVTEKGKDVELRCDPISGHTALYWYRQSLGQGLEFLIYFQGNSAPDKSGLPSDRFSAERTGGSVSTLTIQRTQQEDSAVYLCASSLEGTGYGYTFGSGTRLTVV.

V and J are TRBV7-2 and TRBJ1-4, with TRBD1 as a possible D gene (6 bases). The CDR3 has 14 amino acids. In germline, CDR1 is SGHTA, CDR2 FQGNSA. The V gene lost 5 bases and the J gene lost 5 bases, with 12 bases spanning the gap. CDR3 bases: TGTGCCAGCAGCCCCATGCAGGGGAATGAAAAACTGTTTTTT. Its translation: CASSPMQGNEKLFF.

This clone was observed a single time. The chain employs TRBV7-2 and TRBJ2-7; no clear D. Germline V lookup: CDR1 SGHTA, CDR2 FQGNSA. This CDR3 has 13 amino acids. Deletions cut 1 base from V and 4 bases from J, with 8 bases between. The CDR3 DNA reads TGTGCCAGCAGCTTAGTTTGGCAGTACGAGCAGTACTTC. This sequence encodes CASSLVWQYEQYF.

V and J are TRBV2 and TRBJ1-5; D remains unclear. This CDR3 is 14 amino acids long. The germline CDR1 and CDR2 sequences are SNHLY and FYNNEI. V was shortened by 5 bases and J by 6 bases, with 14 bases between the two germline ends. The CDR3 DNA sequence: TGTGCCAGCAGTACGGCCGGAGGAAGTCAGCCCCAGCATTTT. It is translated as CASSTAGGSQPQHF. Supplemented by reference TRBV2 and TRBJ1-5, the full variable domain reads EPEVTQTPSHQVTQMGQEVILRCVPISNHLYFYWYRQILGQKVEFLVSFYNNEISEKSEIFDDQFSVERPDGSNFTLKIRSTKLEDSAMYFCASSTAGGSQPQHFGDGTRLSIL.

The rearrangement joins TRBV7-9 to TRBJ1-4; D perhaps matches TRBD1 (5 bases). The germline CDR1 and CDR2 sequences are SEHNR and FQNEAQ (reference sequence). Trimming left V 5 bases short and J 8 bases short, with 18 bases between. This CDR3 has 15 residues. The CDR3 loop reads CASSLLGGDKEKLFF. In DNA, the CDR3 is TGTGCCAGCAGCCTACTGGGGGGAGACAAGGAAAAACTGTTTTTT.

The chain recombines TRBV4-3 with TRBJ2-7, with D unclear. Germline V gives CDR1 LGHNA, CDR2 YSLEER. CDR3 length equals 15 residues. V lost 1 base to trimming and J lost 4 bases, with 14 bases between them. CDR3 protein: CASSQAGRSLYEQYF. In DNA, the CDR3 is TGCGCCAGCAGCCAAGCGGGCCGTAGTTTATACGAGCAGTACTTC.

CDR3 protein: CAWNPGQGPNYGYTF. The CDR3 bases are TGTGCCTGGAACCCGGGACAGGGACCTAACTATGGCTACACCTTC. V is TRBV30 and J is TRBJ1-2; 9 bases map to TRBD1. This CDR3 is 15 amino acids long. Germline V CDR1 and CDR2: GTSNPN, SVGIG (reference sequence). Trimming cost V 4 bases and J 0 bases; bases outside gene matches: 6. Combining the CDR3 with reference TRBV30 and TRBJ1-2 gives the whole variable domain SQTIHQWPATLVQPVGSPLSLECTVEGTSNPNLYWYRQAAGRGLQLLFYSVGIGQISSEVPQNLSASRPQDRQFILSSKKLLLSDSGFYLCAWNPGQGPNYGYTFGSGTRLTVV.

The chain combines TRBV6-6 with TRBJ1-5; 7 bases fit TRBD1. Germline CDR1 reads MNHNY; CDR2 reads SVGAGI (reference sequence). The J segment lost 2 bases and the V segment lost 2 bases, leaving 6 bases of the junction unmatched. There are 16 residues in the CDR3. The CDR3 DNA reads TGTGCCAGCAGTTACGCCCTAACAGGGGGCAATCAGCCCCAGCATTTT. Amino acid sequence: CASSYALTGGNQPQHF.

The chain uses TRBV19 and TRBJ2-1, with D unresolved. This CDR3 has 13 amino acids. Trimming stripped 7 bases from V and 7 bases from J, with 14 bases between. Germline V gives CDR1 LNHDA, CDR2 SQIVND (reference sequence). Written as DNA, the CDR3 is TGTGCCAGTAAAGTGGTGGGTGGAAATGAGCAGTTCTTC. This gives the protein CASKVVGGNEQFF.

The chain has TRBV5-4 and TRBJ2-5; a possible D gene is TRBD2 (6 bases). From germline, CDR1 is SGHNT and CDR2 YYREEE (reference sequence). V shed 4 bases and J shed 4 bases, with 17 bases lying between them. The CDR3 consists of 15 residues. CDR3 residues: CASSPLAGMTETQYF. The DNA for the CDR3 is TGTGCCAGCAGCCCGTTGGCGGGGATGACAGAGACCCAGTACTTC.

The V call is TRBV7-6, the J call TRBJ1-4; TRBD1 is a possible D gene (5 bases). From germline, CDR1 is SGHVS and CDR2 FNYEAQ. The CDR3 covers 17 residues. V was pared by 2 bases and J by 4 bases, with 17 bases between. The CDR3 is CASSLLFKGRGNEKLFF. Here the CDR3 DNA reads TGTGCCAGCAGCTTACTTTTTAAGGGGCGGGGTAATGAAAAACTGTTTTTT.